The 13 T cell receptor beta chains below come from one sample, sequenced in a study of blood T cells in healthy people across ages. Through a sample-barcoded 5' primer and a J-beta primer mix, a second PCR was run for roughly 6 to 11 cycles. Via MiXCR, TCRdb re-called the 5' RACE reads, giving one row per CDR3 protein. Among 1.8 million or so distinct CDR3 sequences listed, roughly 43% were seen once. Sequenced input: blood. These receptors were collected from a human donor in good health.

This clonotype has a count of ten or more. This chain uses TRBV4-3 with TRBJ2-3; unclear D gene. This CDR3 has 13 residues. V shed 0 bases and J shed 2 bases, with 3 bases lying between them. Germline CDR1 LGHNA, CDR2 YSLEER. CDR3 DNA: TGCGCCAGCAGCCAAGATCTCACAGATACGCAGTATTTT. This sequence encodes CASSQDLTDTQYF.

The V and J genes are TRBV4-1 and TRBJ2-7; TRBD2 might be the D (6 bases). Trimming shortened V by 2 bases and J by 0 bases, and 11 bases separated the two germline ends. The length of the CDR3 is 15 residues. Germline V gene data show CDR1 as MGHRA and CDR2 as YSYEKL. The CDR3: CASSQIPGDSYEQYF. Written as DNA, the CDR3 is TGCGCCAGCAGCCAAATTCCGGGGGACTCCTACGAGCAGTACTTC.

V and J are TRBV27 and TRBJ1-1; D not resolved. The CDR3 is made up of 16 amino acids. Germline V gene lookup returns CDR1 MNHEY and CDR2 SMNVEV (reference sequence). The V end was cut by 5 bases, the J end by 0 bases, with 16 bases between. DNA of the CDR3: TGTGCCAGCAGTCCACGTGGCAGCCTCATGAACACTGAAGCTTTCTTT. This gives the protein CASSPRGSLMNTEAFF.

This chain uses TRBV7-6 with TRBJ1-6; TRBD1 might be the D (5 bases). Trimming left V 2 bases short and J 4 bases short, with 15 bases between. The CDR3 consists of 17 residues. Germline CDR1 and CDR2: SGHVS and FNYEAQ. The DNA for the CDR3 is TGTGCCAGCAGCTTAAGGACCCGGACACCGTATAATTCACCCCTCCACTTT. This codes for CASSLRTRTPYNSPLHF.

The chain uses TRBV12-3 or TRBV12-4 and TRBJ1-2, with a weak D call TRBD1 (6 bases). This CDR3 contains 13 residues. V lost 3 bases, J lost 6 bases, and 11 bases lay in between. The CDR3, as DNA: TGTGCCAGCAGTTTCCGGGACATAGATGGCTACACCTTC. Translated: CASSFRDIDGYTF.

This chain links TRBV20-1 with TRBJ2-7; D is tentatively TRBD1 or TRBD2 (5 bases each). Trimming took off 4 bases at V and 1 base at J, with 8 bases between the two ends. Germline CDR1 DFQATT, CDR2 SNEGSKA (reference sequence). This CDR3 comprises 12 residues. The CDR3 nucleotides read TGCAGTGCTACCAGGGAGTCCTACGAGCAGTACTTC. It yields the protein CSATRESYEQYF.

This clonotype was picked up a small number of times. The chain recombines TRBV29-1 with TRBJ1-2, with 8 positions matching TRBD1. This CDR3 region has 13 residues. V was pared by 4 bases and J by 8 bases, with 9 bases of the junction left unmatched. CDR1 SQVTM and CDR2 ANQGSEA come from the germline V gene. DNA for the CDR3: TGCAGCGTTGTTACAGGGGGTCAAGGAGGCTACACCTTC. Its translation is CSVVTGGQGGYTF.

This clonotype was recorded a few times. The rearrangement links TRBV6-6 to TRBJ2-4, with unresolved D. V was clipped by 0 bases and J by 0 bases, with 6 bases between them. This CDR3 has 15 residues. Per the germline V gene, CDR1 is MNHNY and CDR2 is SVGAGI (reference sequence). The CDR3 sequence is CASSYSVLAKNIQYF. The CDR3 coding sequence is TGTGCCAGCAGTTACTCGGTCTTAGCCAAAAACATTCAGTACTTC.

The chain links TRBV2 to TRBJ2-7; D gene unclear. This CDR3 is built from 14 residues. Trimming pared 7 bases from V and 1 base from J, leaving 14 bases between. Germline CDR1 is SNHLY and CDR2 is FYNNEI. The CDR3 reads CASNSRTASYEQYF. The CDR3 DNA is TGTGCCAGCAACTCCAGGACGGCTTCCTACGAGCAGTACTTC.

The chain is built from TRBV4-3 and TRBJ1-5, with 10 bases identical to TRBD1. J was trimmed by 9 bases and V by 0 bases; bases with no gene match: 17. From germline, CDR1 is LGHNA and CDR2 YSLEER. This CDR3 has 19 residues. Written as DNA, the CDR3 is TGCGCCAGCAGCCAAGAGGACAAACGTGCCGGACAGGGGGGTTCGCCCCAGCATTTT. Amino acids: CASSQEDKRAGQGGSPQHF.

This chain links TRBV20-1 with TRBJ1-2, with 7 bases aligning to TRBD1. Losses at the gene ends were 0 bases for V and 2 bases for J; bases not matched to a gene: 9. The CDR3 is made up of 16 amino acids. Germline-derived CDR1 and CDR2 are DFQATT and SNEGSKA (reference sequence). The CDR3 DNA reads as TGCAGTGCTAGAGACCCGGGACAGCCCCAAAACTATGGCTACACCTTC. This codes for CSARDPGQPQNYGYTF.

This chain joins TRBV18 and TRBJ1-1; maybe TRBD1 (6 bases). V dropped 2 bases and J dropped 10 bases, with 17 bases sitting between them. From germline, CDR1 is KGHSH and CDR2 LQKENI. The CDR3 loop spans 14 amino acids. The CDR3 DNA is TGTGCCAGCTCACCAAGCCAACAGGGTTGGGGAGCTTTCTTT. Protein: CASSPSQQGWGAFF. Full variable domain (outside the CDR3, taken from reference TRBV18 and TRBJ1-1): NAGVMQNPRHLVRRRGQEARLRCSPMKGHSHVYWYRQLPEEGLKFMVYLQKENIIDESGMPKERFSAEFPKEGPSILRIQQVVRGDSAAYFCASSPSQQGWGAFFGQGTRLTVV.

This clonotype was counted a few times. The rearrangement joins TRBV12-3 or TRBV12-4 to TRBJ1-5, with TRBD1 matching 9 bases. The junction had 2 bases not matched to a gene; V was cut back by 1 base and J by 7 bases. The CDR3 totals 14 residues. CDR3 sequence reads: CASSLGTGVQPQHF. The CDR3, as DNA: TGTGCCAGCAGTTTAGGGACAGGGGTCCAGCCCCAGCATTTT.